This T cell receptor beta chain was profiled in a study of brain metastases from non-small cell lung cancer (dated by TCRdb to about 2019). In the study overall: The study profiled the immune microenvironment of paired resected primary tumors and brain metastases from non-small-cell lung cancer patients.

Libraries were built with the immunoSEQ multiplex PCR assay. T-cell receptor beta chain repertoire sequencing was performed alongside a 770-gene immune expression panel. Here the immuneACCESS table is served through TCRdb, limited to in-frame sequences with V and J called. Missing clones are a known gap in these copies; in checked studies unresolved V genes cover under half, and the rest lacks a known reason. For this sample there are roughly 2,000 clones; 80% appear just once. Approximately 16% of the sample lies in the top ten. For this clone: Its binding antigen is unknown. Base qualities are not recorded, but no much larger clone differs from it by a single base.

A total of 30 to 45 patients with non-small-cell lung cancer that had been surgically resected, each with specimens from both a primary tumor and a brain metastasis, made up the cohort. Material: tumor-adjacent normal tissue. The receptor's source is a donor at least 40 years old with non-small cell lung cancer.

The DNA sequence reads TGTGCCACCAGTGCGAGGGAAGGCACAGATACGCAGTATTTT. Translated, it reads CATSAREGTDTQYF. The chain uses TRBV24-1 and TRBJ2-3, with a weak D call of TRBD2 (5 bases match). V drops 5 bases and J drops 1 base, leaving 9 bases in between. The germline V gene specifies KGHDR as CDR1 and SFDVKD as CDR2. Including cysteine and phenylalanine, the CDR3 has 14 amino acids. The read is trimmed to its CDR3 DNA, 42 bases read in frame from base 1.